The rows below give T cell receptor beta chains drawn from one sample of a study of blood T cell repertoires in COVID-19. Assay: immunoSEQ multiplex PCR; the TCRdb copy retains only in-frame clones and omits some. The table includes 130,000 to 150,000 clones, about 87% detected once. What was sequenced was PBMCs or T cells enriched from blood (not recorded which). The source is a man aged 60 to 75 who had recovered from COVID-19. The CDR3 runs from the conserved cysteine through the conserved F or W. Each record gives: D gene, clone size, J gene, V gene, CDR3 DNA, CDR3 protein. The D gene is left open where the match is weak. A row's size may be missing; if present it is once, few, many or a size class.

d_gene: .
abundance: .
j_gene: TRBJ1-1
v_gene: TRBV27
CDR3nt: TGTGCCAGCAGTTGGTATGGGGCCGGTGGGATGAACACTGAAGCTTTCTTT
CDR3aa: CASSWYGAGGMNTEAFF

d_gene: TRBD1
abundance: .
j_gene: TRBJ1-1
v_gene: TRBV19
CDR3nt: TGTGCCAGTAGTATAGTAGGGGGCCCGGGGAACACTGAAGCTTTCTTT
CDR3aa: CASSIVGGPGNTEAFF

d_gene: TRBD2
abundance: .
j_gene: TRBJ2-3
v_gene: TRBV4-2
CDR3nt: TGTGCCAGCAGCCAAGATGGGGGGGGCACAGATACGCAGTATTTT
CDR3aa: CASSQDGGGTDTQYF

d_gene: .
abundance: .
j_gene: TRBJ1-5
v_gene: TRBV3-1/TRBV3-2
CDR3nt: TGTGCCAGCAGCCAAGATTCACAGTCCAATCAGCCCCAGCATTTT
CDR3aa: CASSQDSQSNQPQHF

d_gene: TRBD2
abundance: .
j_gene: TRBJ2-2
v_gene: TRBV10-3
CDR3nt: TGTGCCATCAGTGAGTCTCGGACTAGCATAGCCGGGGAGCTGTTTTTT
CDR3aa: CAISESRTSIAGELFF

d_gene: .
abundance: .
j_gene: TRBJ2-7
v_gene: TRBV2
CDR3nt: TGTGCCAGCAGTGAATACCAGGGGGGAGAGCAGTACTTC
CDR3aa: CASSEYQGGEQYF

d_gene: TRBD2
abundance: .
j_gene: TRBJ2-1
v_gene: TRBV7-6
CDR3nt: TGTGCCAGCAGCTTAGTCACTAGCGGGAGCTTCGGTGGTGAGCAGTTCTTC
CDR3aa: CASSLVTSGSFGGEQFF

d_gene: .
abundance: .
j_gene: TRBJ1-2
v_gene: TRBV20-1
CDR3nt: TGCAGGACCGACAGGAGTGGCGGCTACACCTTC
CDR3aa: CRTDRSGGYTF

d_gene: .
abundance: .
j_gene: TRBJ1-6
v_gene: TRBV5-3
CDR3nt: TGTGCCAGAAGCTTGGGGGCGACGGTTTCACCCCTCCACTTT
CDR3aa: CARSLGATVSPLHF

d_gene: .
abundance: .
j_gene: TRBJ1-2
v_gene: TRBV9
CDR3nt: TGTGCCAGCAGCGATAAAAAGGGGCGTAACTATGGCTACACCTTC
CDR3aa: CASSDKKGRNYGYTF

d_gene: .
abundance: .
j_gene: TRBJ1-2
v_gene: TRBV6-5
CDR3nt: TGTGCCAGCAGTTACGGGGGGACGGGCTATGGCTACACCTTC
CDR3aa: CASSYGGTGYGYTF

d_gene: .
abundance: .
j_gene: TRBJ2-2
v_gene: TRBV18
CDR3nt: TGTGCCAGCTCAGCGACAAACACCGGGGAGCTGTTTTTT
CDR3aa: CASSATNTGELFF

d_gene: TRBD1
abundance: .
j_gene: TRBJ2-5
v_gene: TRBV18
CDR3nt: TGTGCCAGCTCACCGAGGACAGGCGTAGAGACCCAGTACTTC
CDR3aa: CASSPRTGVETQYF

d_gene: TRBD2
abundance: .
j_gene: TRBJ2-1
v_gene: TRBV7-8
CDR3nt: TGTGCCAGCAGCTTAGCTCAGAGCGGGAGGGTCGCCCATGAGCAGTTCTTC
CDR3aa: CASSLAQSGRVAHEQFF

d_gene: TRBD1
abundance: .
j_gene: TRBJ1-1
v_gene: TRBV3-1/TRBV3-2
CDR3nt: TGTGCCAGCAGCCAAGGGCAGGGGGCCACTGAAGCTTTCTTT
CDR3aa: CASSQGQGATEAFF

d_gene: TRBD1
abundance: .
j_gene: TRBJ1-2
v_gene: TRBV6-5
CDR3nt: TGTGCCAGCACCACTCAGGGGGGTCTCTATGGCTACACCTTC
CDR3aa: CASTTQGGLYGYTF

d_gene: TRBD1
abundance: .
j_gene: TRBJ2-7
v_gene: TRBV2
CDR3nt: TGTGCCAGCAGAGGACAGGTAGGGGGAGATGGACGCGAGCAGTACTTC
CDR3aa: CASRGQVGGDGREQYF

d_gene: TRBD1
abundance: once
j_gene: TRBJ2-3
v_gene: TRBV6-4
CDR3nt: TGTGCCAGCAGCTCCGGGACAGGTAGTCAGTATACGCAGTATTTT
CDR3aa: CASSSGTGSQYTQYF

d_gene: TRBD1
abundance: .
j_gene: TRBJ2-6
v_gene: TRBV7-2
CDR3nt: TGTGCCAGCAGCTTAGCTTATCGGGACAGGGTCCCTGGGGCCAACGTCCTGACTTTC
CDR3aa: CASSLAYRDRVPGANVLTF

d_gene: .
abundance: .
j_gene: TRBJ1-2
v_gene: TRBV6-5
CDR3nt: TGTGCCAGCCTGTCCCAGTGGGGCTACACCTTC
CDR3aa: CASLSQWGYTF

d_gene: .
abundance: .
j_gene: TRBJ2-1
v_gene: TRBV6-1
CDR3nt: TGTGCCAGCAGTGAACGGAGAGCGCCAGAGCAGTTCTTC
CDR3aa: CASSERRAPEQFF

d_gene: TRBD1
abundance: once
j_gene: TRBJ2-3
v_gene: TRBV18
CDR3nt: TGTGCCAGCTCACTTGGGACAGGGGAAGATACGCAGTATTTT
CDR3aa: CASSLGTGEDTQYF

d_gene: .
abundance: .
j_gene: TRBJ2-7
v_gene: TRBV16
CDR3nt: TGTGCCAGCAGCCTTAGGGGGTTGGACCCCTACGAGCAGTACTTC
CDR3aa: CASSLRGLDPYEQYF

d_gene: .
abundance: .
j_gene: TRBJ1-1
v_gene: TRBV20-1
CDR3nt: TGCAGGCTTGATCCGAGGGTGGACGCTTTCTTT
CDR3aa: CRLDPRVDAFF

d_gene: .
abundance: .
j_gene: TRBJ1-1
v_gene: TRBV27
CDR3nt: TGTGCCAGCGGCACGCGGGGGGGGTTGAGGAACACTGAAGCTTTCTTT
CDR3aa: CASGTRGGLRNTEAFF

d_gene: .
abundance: .
j_gene: TRBJ2-7
v_gene: TRBV3-1/TRBV3-2
CDR3nt: TGTGCCAGCAGCCTGAACCCGCAACAGACCTACGAGCAGTACTTC
CDR3aa: CASSLNPQQTYEQYF

d_gene: .
abundance: .
j_gene: TRBJ1-2
v_gene: TRBV12-3/TRBV12-4
CDR3nt: TGTGCCAGCAGTCGGGAGTCCTATGGCTACACCTTC
CDR3aa: CASSRESYGYTF

d_gene: TRBD1
abundance: .
j_gene: TRBJ1-2
v_gene: TRBV5-1
CDR3nt: TGCGCCAGCAGCCCCGAGGGGACAGTCTATGGCTACACCTTC
CDR3aa: CASSPEGTVYGYTF

d_gene: .
abundance: .
j_gene: TRBJ1-1
v_gene: TRBV30
CDR3nt: TGTGCCTGGAGTCGCGGACTGGACACTGAAGCTTTCTTT
CDR3aa: CAWSRGLDTEAFF

d_gene: TRBD2
abundance: few
j_gene: TRBJ2-6
v_gene: TRBV4-2
CDR3nt: TGTGCCAGCAGCCAGGTTAGCGGGAGCTCTGGGGCCAACGTCCTGACTTTC
CDR3aa: CASSQVSGSSGANVLTF

d_gene: .
abundance: .
j_gene: TRBJ2-3
v_gene: TRBV2
CDR3nt: TGTGCCAGCATCCGTTCGACCAGCGGGGATACGCAGTATTTT
CDR3aa: CASIRSTSGDTQYF

d_gene: .
abundance: .
j_gene: TRBJ1-1
v_gene: TRBV5-6
CDR3nt: TGTGCCAGCAGCTTGGCAGGGCTTACTGAAGCTTTCTTT
CDR3aa: CASSLAGLTEAFF

d_gene: TRBD1
abundance: .
j_gene: TRBJ2-2
v_gene: TRBV6-2/TRBV6-3
CDR3nt: TGTGCCAGCAGTTTGGGCGGCCCGGGACAGGGGTACACCGGGGAGCTGTTTTTT
CDR3aa: CASSLGGPGQGYTGELFF

d_gene: .
abundance: .
j_gene: TRBJ2-2
v_gene: TRBV21-1
CDR3nt: TGTGCCAGCAGCGGTCGGGGACAGGGTCTCGGGGAGCTGTTTTTT
CDR3aa: CASSGRGQGLGELFF

d_gene: .
abundance: .
j_gene: TRBJ2-3
v_gene: TRBV29-1
CDR3nt: TGCAGCGTCGACCAAATCTCGGGAGATACGCAGTATTTT
CDR3aa: CSVDQISGDTQYF

d_gene: .
abundance: .
j_gene: TRBJ2-7
v_gene: TRBV23-1
CDR3nt: TGCGCCAGCACTGCAGGCGACTACGAGCAGTACTTC
CDR3aa: CASTAGDYEQYF

d_gene: .
abundance: .
j_gene: TRBJ1-5
v_gene: TRBV19
CDR3nt: TGTGCCAGTAGTGAGATGAGGAATCAGCCCCAGCATTTT
CDR3aa: CASSEMRNQPQHF